The present T cell receptor beta chain was sequenced within a study of blood T cell repertoires in COVID-19. For the study at large: Nucleic acid was either cDNA or gDNA, and it came from T cells, B-cell-depleted T cells, or PBMCs.

Across under 25 US areas, participants ranged in age from about 18 to 90 years. In assigning cohorts, the study relied on participant-reported clinical history. V lost 5 bases, J lost 9 bases, and 11 bases lay in between. The CDR3 is 12 amino acids. From germline, CDR1 is MDHEN and CDR2 SYDVKM. Per the original data handling: Cell counts per sample came from amplifying reference gene primers. This table comes from immunoSEQ multiplex PCR, and its TCRdb copy is limited to in-frame clones, with some not included. That table supplies the V and J calls and clone size; D and trimming were determined from the DNA. The sample holds a few hundred thousand clones; 85% are singletons and the top ten take roughly 2.5%.

The chain uses TRBV28 and TRBJ2-1; D is uncertain. The sequencing sample was made of PBMCs or T cells enriched from blood (not recorded which). The sequence derives from a woman aged 45-60 years who had recovered from COVID-19. CDR3 coding DNA: TGTGCCAGCAGTACGGTCCTCCGTGAGCAGTTCTTC. It translates to CASSTVLREQFF. Variable domain in full (rest from reference TRBV28 and TRBJ2-1): DVKVTQSSRYLVKRTGEKVFLECVQDMDHENMFWYRQDPGLGLRLIYFSYDVKMKEKGDIPEGYSVSREKKERFSLILESASTNQTSMYLCASSTVLREQFFGPGTRLTVL.